The 5 T cell receptor beta chains listed next were all sequenced from one sample in a study of blood T cells in healthy people across ages. A second PCR, run for about 6 to 11 cycles, used a sample-barcoded 5' primer plus a J-beta primer mix. TCRdb reanalysed the 5' RACE reads using MiXCR and keeps one entry per CDR3 protein. The repertoire holds about 680,000 distinct CDR3 sequences, with approximately 50% as singletons. Material for sequencing was blood. These TCRs come from a woman in her fifties or sixties in good health.

This rearrangement joins TRBV3-1 to TRBJ2-5; weak D call: TRBD2 (6 bases). The DNA end favors TRBJ2-4, so the J call may be wrong. The germline V gene encodes CDR1 LGHDT and CDR2 YNNKEL (reference sequence). The CDR3 is 15 amino acids. The CDR3 sequence is CASSQAGGVKNIQYF. The DNA for the CDR3 is TGTGCCAGCAGCCAAGCAGGAGGGGTCAAAAACATTCAGTACTTC.

This clonotype was picked up many times. V gene TRBV12-3 or TRBV12-4 combines with J gene TRBJ2-7, with D hard to call. V lost 3 bases to trimming and J lost 4 bases, with 7 bases between them. The CDR3 consists of 12 residues. The CDR3 region has the DNA TGTGCCAGCAGTTTTTCCAGATACGAGCAGTACTTC. Its protein product is CASSFSRYEQYF.

Turning to this clonotype: One end of the junction is discordant with germline, which a read error may explain. The chain links TRBV6-5 to TRBJ2-4, with TRBD2 as a possible D gene (6 bases). The CDR3 extends over 14 amino acids. Germline V gene data show CDR1 as MNHEY and CDR2 as SVGAGI. The CDR3 DNA reads TGTGCCAGCAGTTACTTCCCGGGAGCCTACGAGCAGCACTTC. Translation gives CASSYFPGAYEQHF.

This clonotype was seen a handful of times. The chain joins TRBV20-1 to TRBJ2-7; no definite D call. The CDR3 extends over 10 amino acids. CDR1 is DFQATT and CDR2 is SNEGSKA in the germline V gene (reference sequence). V lost 6 bases and J 4 bases, leaving 7 bases between the germline ends. CDR3 residues: CSAKEYEQYF. The CDR3 coding sequence is TGCAGTGCCAAGGAGTACGAGCAGTACTTC.

The CDR3 here is CASRPGLGSSYEQYF. DNA of the CDR3: TGTGCCAGCAGACCGGGACTAGGGAGCTCCTACGAGCAGTACTTC. The chain recombines TRBV6-5 with TRBJ2-7, with 8 bases matching TRBD2. The CDR3 loop spans 15 amino acids. Per germline, CDR1 MNHEY and CDR2 SVGAGI. With V trimmed by 6 bases and J by 0 bases, 7 bases remained unmatched.